This T cell receptor beta chain was found in a study of OX40 agonist ivuxolimab in advanced cancers. Sequencing used immunoSEQ multiplex PCR; TCRdb keeps in-frame clones, though not all of them. The repertoire has around 95,000 clones, around 89% of them found once; the top ten carry under 0.2%. Exclusion applied to patients with autoimmune disease history or systemic immunosuppression. Concerning this clone itself: The antigen remains unidentified.

The germline V gene has CDR1 SGHDT and CDR2 YYEEEE. The CDR3 contains 13 residues. The V gene end was trimmed by 6 bases and the J gene end by 7 bases; junction bases not matched to a gene: 6. Findings and caveats of the study: The CD4+ and CD8+ T cells in the blood had expanded clonally by week 6 at 0.1 to 3.0 mg/kg. In CD8+ T cells, expanded clones were on average more numerous than in CD4+.

The sequenced sample was CD4+ or CD8+ T cells sorted from blood, obtained in a trial of the OX40 agonist ivuxolimab. The chain links TRBV5-6 to TRBJ2-1; TRBD2 agrees at 8 bases. This clonotype was sampled from an adult with an advanced solid tumor such as melanoma, head and neck, liver or kidney cancer. The chain's CDR3 is CASNLVAGNEQFF. The CDR3 bases are TGTGCCAGCAACCTGGTAGCGGGGAATGAGCAGTTCTTC.